The sequence of this TCR delta chain was determined in a study of Vδ1+ human thymocytes. Findings and caveats of the study: Many TRG clonotypes were shared between donors; TRD repertoires were essentially private. Thymic delta-chain repertoires held 15% to 20% Vdelta2 sequences and few Vdelta3, despite high sort purity. Bulk data may be misread because of unexpected Vdelta2 sequences. Highly polyclonal TRG and TRD repertoires with Gaussian CDR3 length distributions appeared in thymus.

Sorted Vdelta1+ thymocytes were about 97% to 99.6% pure. Comment on this clone: The antigen is not known.

Trimming cost V 3 bases and J 3 bases, with 26 bases left between them. This CDR3 is built from 19 residues. Germline lookup yields CDR1 TSWWSYY and CDR2 QGS. Sequences come from RNA converted to cDNA by reverse transcription. The CDR3 regions were amplified by multiplex PCR from V-gene primers to a constant-region primer. TCRdb called clones anew from the multiplex PCR reads with CATT. Of under 85,000 delta-chain clones in the sample, around 32% were seen once. The clonotype was recovered from a boy younger than two who had congenital heart surgery. Sequencing input: Vdelta1+ gamma-delta thymocytes from the thymus. Specified subset: FACS-sorted CD3+ TCRalphabeta- TCRVdelta1+ TCRVdelta2- thymocytes. The chain links TRDV1 to TRDJ1; D unresolved. CDR3 loop: CALGDPKPIPTRLADKLIF. In DNA form, the CDR3 reads TGTGCTCTTGGGGATCCAAAACCTATCCCGACTCGGCTGGCCGATAAACTCATCTTT.